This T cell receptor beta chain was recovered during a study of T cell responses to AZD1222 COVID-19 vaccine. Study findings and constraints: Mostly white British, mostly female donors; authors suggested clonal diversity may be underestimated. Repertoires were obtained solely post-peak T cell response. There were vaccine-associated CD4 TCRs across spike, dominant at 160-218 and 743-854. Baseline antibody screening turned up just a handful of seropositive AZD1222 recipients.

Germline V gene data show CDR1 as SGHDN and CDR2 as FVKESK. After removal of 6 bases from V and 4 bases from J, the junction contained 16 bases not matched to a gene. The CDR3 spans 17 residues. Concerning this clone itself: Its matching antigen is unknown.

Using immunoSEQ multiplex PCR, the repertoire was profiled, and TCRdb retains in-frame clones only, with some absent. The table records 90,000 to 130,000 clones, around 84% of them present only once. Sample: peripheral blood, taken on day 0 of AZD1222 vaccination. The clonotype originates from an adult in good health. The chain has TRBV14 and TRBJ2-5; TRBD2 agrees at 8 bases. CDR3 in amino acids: CASRRTSKDLSAETQYF. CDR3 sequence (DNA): TGTGCCAGCAGGCGGACTAGCAAGGACCTATCCGCAGAGACCCAGTACTTC.